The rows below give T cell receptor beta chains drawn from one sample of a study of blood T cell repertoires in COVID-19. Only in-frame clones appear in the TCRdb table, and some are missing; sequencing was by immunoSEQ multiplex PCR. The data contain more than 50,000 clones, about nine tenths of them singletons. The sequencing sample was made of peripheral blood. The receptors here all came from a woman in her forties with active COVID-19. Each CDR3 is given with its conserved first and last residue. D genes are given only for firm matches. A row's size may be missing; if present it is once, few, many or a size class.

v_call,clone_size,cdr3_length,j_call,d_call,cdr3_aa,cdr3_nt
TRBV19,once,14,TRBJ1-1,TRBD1,CASRGRGGASEAFF,TGTGCCAGTAGGGGGAGAGGGGGCGCATCAGAAGCTTTCTTT
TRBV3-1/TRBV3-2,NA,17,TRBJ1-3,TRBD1,CASSPRGTGGGGNTIYF,TGTGCCAGCAGCCCCCGGGGGACAGGGGGCGGTGGAAACACCATATATTTT
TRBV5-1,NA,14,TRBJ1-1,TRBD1,CASLRGLGDTEAFF,TGCGCCAGCTTGAGGGGGCTGGGGGACACTGAAGCTTTCTTT
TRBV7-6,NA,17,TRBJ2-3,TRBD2,CASSLTGTSGARDTQYF,TGTGCCAGCAGCTTAACCGGGACTAGCGGGGCCCGTGATACGCAGTATTTT
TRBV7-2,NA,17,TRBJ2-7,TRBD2,CASSPLGAGGLWDEQYF,TGTGCCAGCAGCCCCCTAGGGGCGGGGGGCCTCTGGGACGAGCAGTACTTC
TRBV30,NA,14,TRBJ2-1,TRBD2,CAWSQRGVYNEQFF,TGTGCCTGGAGTCAGCGGGGGGTGTACAATGAGCAGTTCTTC
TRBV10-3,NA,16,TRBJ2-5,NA,CAISESNWGPGETQYF,TGTGCCATCAGTGAGTCTAATTGGGGGCCGGGAGAGACCCAGTACTTC
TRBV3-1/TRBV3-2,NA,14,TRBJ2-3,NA,CASSQLTSTDTQYF,TGTGCCAGCAGCCAACTAACTAGCACAGATACGCAGTATTTT
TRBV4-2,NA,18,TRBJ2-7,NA,CASSQAQGLAPRAYEQYF,TGTGCCAGCAGCCAGGCCCAAGGACTGGCCCCTCGCGCCTACGAGCAGTACTTC
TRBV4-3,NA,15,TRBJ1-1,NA,CASSQGTHRNTEAFF,TGCGCCAGCAGCCAAGGTACACACAGGAACACTGAAGCTTTCTTT
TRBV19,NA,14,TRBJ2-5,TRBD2,CASTGLRGDGTQYF,TGTGCCAGTACGGGTTTGCGGGGGGACGGGACCCAGTACTTC
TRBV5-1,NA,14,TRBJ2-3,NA,CASSLSPGTDTQYF,TGCGCCAGCAGCTTGTCCCCCGGCACAGATACGCAGTATTTT
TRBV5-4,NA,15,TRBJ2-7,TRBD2,CASSLGGGNSYEQYF,TGTGCCAGCAGCTTGGGCGGGGGGAACTCCTACGAGCAGTACTTC
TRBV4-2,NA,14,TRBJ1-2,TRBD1,CASSQGTGFFGYTF,TGTGCCAGCAGCCAAGGGACAGGGTTCTTTGGCTACACCTTC
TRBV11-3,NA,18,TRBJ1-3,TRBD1,CASSLGPGTGISGNTIYF,TGTGCCAGCAGCTTAGGTCCCGGGACAGGGATCTCTGGAAACACCATATATTTT
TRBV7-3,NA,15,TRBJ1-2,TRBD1,CASSPGQGDLYGYTF,TGTGCCAGCAGCCCGGGACAGGGGGATCTCTATGGCTACACCTTC
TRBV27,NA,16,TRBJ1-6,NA,CASSPSHPRYNSPLHF,TGTGCCAGCAGTCCATCACATCCGCGGTATAATTCACCCCTCCACTTT
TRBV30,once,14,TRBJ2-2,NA,CAWSVKSRAGELFF,TGTGCCTGGAGTGTGAAATCCAGGGCCGGGGAGCTGTTTTTT
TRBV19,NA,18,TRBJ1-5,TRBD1,CASSRGQGAVSSTQPQHF,TGTGCCAGTAGTAGAGGCCAGGGGGCCGTTTCGTCCACCCAGCCCCAGCATTTT
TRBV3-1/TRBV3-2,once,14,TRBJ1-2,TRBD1,CASSQTGGAYGYTF,TGTGCCAGCAGCCAAACAGGGGGCGCCTATGGCTACACCTTC
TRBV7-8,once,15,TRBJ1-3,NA,CASSPLMGPGNTIYF,TGTGCCAGCAGCCCCCTTATGGGGCCGGGAAACACCATATATTTT
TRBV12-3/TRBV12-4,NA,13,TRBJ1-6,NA,CASTSLAVSPLHF,TGTGCCAGCACCTCTCTTGCGGTTTCACCCCTCCACTTT
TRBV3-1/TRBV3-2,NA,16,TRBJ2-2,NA,CASTLGGQPPTGELFF,TGTGCCAGCACCTTGGGGGGGCAGCCTCCCACCGGGGAGCTGTTTTTT
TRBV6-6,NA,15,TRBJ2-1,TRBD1,CASSYVGTGNNEQFF,TGTGCCAGCAGTTACGTCGGGACAGGGAACAATGAGCAGTTCTTC
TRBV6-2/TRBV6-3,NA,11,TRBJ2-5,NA,CASSREETQYF,TGTGCCAGCAGTCGAGAAGAGACCCAGTACTTC
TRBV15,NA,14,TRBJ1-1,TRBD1,CATSRGTASEEAFF,TGTGCCACCAGCAGGGGGACAGCCTCGGAGGAAGCTTTCTTT
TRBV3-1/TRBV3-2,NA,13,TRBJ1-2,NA,CASSQEQFYGYTF,TGTGCCAGCAGCCAAGAACAGTTCTATGGCTACACCTTC
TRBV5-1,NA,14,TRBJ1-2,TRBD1,CASSQGAQDYGYTF,TGCGCCAGCAGTCAGGGGGCGCAGGACTATGGCTACACCTTC
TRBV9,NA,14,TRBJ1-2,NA,CASSVDDRNYGYTF,TGTGCCAGCAGCGTGGACGACAGGAACTATGGCTACACCTTC